Presented here are 28 T cell receptor beta chains from one specimen sequenced in a study of T cell changes during pregnancy in multiple sclerosis. Here immunoSEQ multiplex PCR was the method, and the copy in TCRdb shows in-frame clones only, minus some. This sample has tens of thousands of clones, with approximately 94% found just once. The sequencing here drew on CD4+ T cells from peripheral blood mononuclear cells, taken in the second trimester of pregnancy. All receptors come from a female donor with multiple sclerosis, enrolled in a pregnancy study.

CDR3 in DNA: TGTGCCAGCTCACCACCGGGGTTCTTCGTGCAGGGGGCGACTGAAGCTTTCTTT. Amino acid sequence: CASSPPGFFVQGATEAFF. The chain is built from TRBV18 and TRBJ1-1; the match to TRBD1 covers 8 bases. The J segment lost 5 bases and the V segment lost 0 bases, leaving 14 bases of the junction unmatched. CDR3 length: 18 residues. Germline values: CDR1 KGHSH, CDR2 LQKENI.

This CDR3 reads CASTGGGGQETQYF. The DNA of the CDR3 is TGTGCCAGCACGGGAGGGGGTGGGCAAGAGACCCAGTACTTC. The J gene is TRBJ2-5, the V gene TRBV6-1; 8 bases fit TRBD2. Germline CDR1 and CDR2: MNHNS and SASEGT. V lost 7 bases to trimming and J lost 2 bases; unmatched junction nucleotides: 6. The CDR3 is 14 amino acids.

This chain joins TRBV27 and TRBJ1-1; TRBD1 is a possible D gene (5 bases). Germline V gives CDR1 MNHEY, CDR2 SMNVEV (reference sequence). Trimming removed 6 bases from V and 5 bases from J, with 16 bases in between. CDR3 size: 14 residues. CDR3 in DNA: TGTGCCAGCAGACCAACCCGGGACTCGACTGAAGCTTTCTTT. It specifies CASRPTRDSTEAFF.

The V gene is TRBV7-2, the J gene TRBJ1-1; no definite D call. This CDR3 has 13 residues. Trimming pared 7 bases from V and 6 bases from J, leaving 15 bases between. Germline V gives CDR1 SGHTA, CDR2 FQGNSA. This CDR3 reads CASTQITGAEAFF. The CDR3 DNA sequence: TGTGCCAGCACCCAAATTACCGGGGCTGAAGCTTTCTTT.

V usage is TRBV18 and J usage is TRBJ1-3; 10 positions match TRBD1. V lost 3 bases and J lost 6; bases outside the gene matches: 2. This CDR3 is 14 amino acids long. Germline-derived CDR1 and CDR2 are KGHSH and LQKENI. The CDR3 reads CASSPGQGENTIYF. CDR3 nucleotides: TGTGCCAGCTCACCCGGACAGGGGGAAAACACCATATATTTT.

This rearrangement joins TRBV6-6 to TRBJ1-1; D possibly corresponds to TRBD1 (6 bases). This CDR3 region has 16 residues. Trimming shortened V by 5 bases and J by 4 bases, and 20 bases separated the two germline ends. Germline lookup yields CDR1 MNHNY and CDR2 SVGAGI (reference sequence). Written as DNA, the CDR3 is TGTGCCAGCAGTCAACGGACAGTTACCCTGACCACTGAAGCTTTCTTT. Translated: CASSQRTVTLTTEAFF.

This clone was recorded only once. This chain uses TRBV5-6 with TRBJ1-1; TRBD1 might be the D (5 bases). Germline loops: CDR1 SGHDT, CDR2 YYEEEE. The CDR3 sequence is 11 residues long. Trimming left V 3 bases short and J 11 bases short, with 11 bases between. The CDR3 DNA reads as TGTGCCAGCAGCTGGGGGGGGGAGGCTTTCTTT. Its translation: CASSWGGEAFF.

CDR3 residues: CASSLLQGARFAFF. In DNA, the CDR3 is TGTGCCAGCAGCTTGCTGCAGGGGGCAAGATTCGCTTTCTTT. The rearrangement uses TRBV5-5 and TRBJ1-1; 8 nucleotides align to TRBD1. Germline V gene sequence: CDR1 SGHKS, CDR2 YYEKEE (reference sequence). The V gene end was trimmed by 1 base and the J gene end by 11 bases; junction bases not matched to a gene: 10. CDR3 length: 14 amino acids.

The V and J genes are TRBV7-2 and TRBJ1-2; 11 bases match TRBD1. Germline CDR1 reads SGHTA; CDR2 reads FQGNSA. This CDR3 comprises 14 residues. V lost 5 bases to trimming and J lost 8 bases; unmatched junction nucleotides: 7. Written as DNA, the CDR3 is TGTGCCAGCAGCACCGGACAGGGGGCAGGGGGCTACACCTTC. Translation gives CASSTGQGAGGYTF.

The V call is TRBV9, the J call TRBJ1-5; 11 nucleotides align to TRBD1. V trimming: 4 bases; J trimming: 2 bases; junction bases outside the gene matches: 5. The germline CDR1 and CDR2 sequences are SGDLS and YYNGEE. This CDR3 is 16 amino acids long. The CDR3 region has the DNA TGTGCCAGCAGCCCTGGGACAGGGGGGGGCAATCAGCCCCAGCATTTT. It yields the protein CASSPGTGGGNQPQHF.

The chain uses TRBV7-2 and TRBJ2-1; possible D gene TRBD2, 6 bases. Germline loops: CDR1 SGHTA, CDR2 FQGNSA. Trimming left V 5 bases short and J 7 bases short, with 15 bases between. The CDR3 contains 14 residues. The CDR3 here is CASSLRLVLNEQFF. CDR3 DNA sequence: TGTGCCAGCAGCCTGAGACTAGTACTGAATGAGCAGTTCTTC.

This sequence joins TRBV7-2 and TRBJ2-5, with a tentative D call TRBD2 (5 bases). Germline V CDR1 and CDR2: SGHTA, FQGNSA. V lost 4 bases and J 0 bases, leaving 6 bases between the germline ends. This CDR3 contains 13 residues. CDR3 sequence (DNA): TGTGCCAGCAGCTCGGGGTACCAAGAGACCCAGTACTTC. Amino acid sequence: CASSSGYQETQYF.

The chain links TRBV19 to TRBJ2-3, with 10 bases that match TRBD1. J was trimmed by 2 bases and V by 4 bases; bases with no gene match: 3. The germline CDR1 and CDR2 sequences are LNHDA and SQIVND (reference sequence). The CDR3 has 15 amino acids. DNA of the CDR3: TGTGCCAGTAGTAGGGGGACAGGGGACACAGATACGCAGTATTTT. It yields the protein CASSRGTGDTDTQYF.

The chain joins TRBV6-5 to TRBJ1-2; TRBD1 is a possible D gene (6 bases). There are 15 residues in the CDR3. From germline, CDR1 is MNHEY and CDR2 SVGAGI. V was clipped by 0 bases and J by 4 bases, with 12 bases between them. CDR3 nucleotide sequence: TGTGCCAGCAGTTACTCGACAGGAGCCTCCTATGGCTACACCTTC. Residues: CASSYSTGASYGYTF.

This chain links TRBV7-9 with TRBJ2-1, with 7 nucleotides matching TRBD2. The CDR3 has 16 amino acids. Germline CDR1 reads SEHNR; CDR2 reads FQNEAQ (reference sequence). Unmatched junction bases numbered 7, after V lost 5 bases and J lost 0 bases. CDR3: CASSRHSGGSYNEQFF. Written as DNA, the CDR3 is TGTGCCAGCAGCCGCCATTCGGGGGGCTCCTACAATGAGCAGTTCTTC. Full variable domain (remainder filled in from reference TRBV7-9 and TRBJ2-1): DTGVSQNPRHKITKRGQNVTFRCDPISEHNRLYWYRQTLGQGPEFLTYFQNEAQLEKSRLLSDRFSAERPKGSFSTLEIQRTEQGDSAMYLCASSRHSGGSYNEQFFGPGTRLTVL.

The chain links TRBV7-9 to TRBJ2-1, with 11 bases lining up with TRBD2. The CDR3 length is 15 residues. Unmatched junction bases numbered 7, after V lost 3 bases and J lost 9 bases. Germline CDR1 SEHNR, CDR2 FQNEAQ (reference sequence). CDR3 DNA sequence: TGTGCCAGCAGCTTTAGCGGGGGGGTCGTCGGTGAGCAGTTCTTC. Its protein product is CASSFSGGVVGEQFF. The full variable domain, rest sourced from reference TRBV7-9 and TRBJ2-1, is DTGVSQNPRHKITKRGQNVTFRCDPISEHNRLYWYRQTLGQGPEFLTYFQNEAQLEKSRLLSDRFSAERPKGSFSTLEIQRTEQGDSAMYLCASSFSGGVVGEQFFGPGTRLTVL.

This clone was seen just once. This chain connects TRBV10-3 to TRBJ1-2, with D maybe TRBD1 (5 bases). This CDR3 region has 15 residues. The V end lost 5 bases, the J end lost 2 bases, and 15 bases lay between the germline ends. Germline loops: CDR1 ENHRY, CDR2 SYGVKD. For the CDR3, the DNA is TGTGCCATCAGTTTATCCTCAGGGCTCAACTATGGCTACACCTTC. Translation gives CAISLSSGLNYGYTF.

The V call is TRBV7-3, the J call TRBJ2-1, with 11 bases identical to TRBD2. The V gene's germline CDR1 is SGHTA and CDR2 FQGTGA. Trimming cost V 5 bases and J 0 bases; bases outside gene matches: 9. This CDR3 is built from 18 residues. CDR3 residues: CASSPIAGGPSSYNEQFF. DNA of the CDR3: TGTGCCAGCAGCCCCATAGCGGGGGGGCCAAGCTCCTACAATGAGCAGTTCTTC. Full variable domain (outside the CDR3, taken from reference TRBV7-3 and TRBJ2-1): GAGVSQTPSNKVTEKGKYVELRCDPISGHTALYWYRQSLGQGPEFLIYFQGTGAADDSGLPNDRFFAVRPEGSVSTLKIQRTERGDSAVYLCASSPIAGGPSSYNEQFFGPGTRLTVL.

The chain combines TRBV6-5 with TRBJ1-5, with D possibly TRBD1 on 6 matching bases. Trimming left V 1 base short and J 5 bases short, with 12 bases between. Germline-derived CDR1 and CDR2 are MNHEY and SVGAGI. The CDR3 consists of 15 residues. The CDR3 loop is CASSYYRAEDQPQHF. The CDR3 DNA reads as TGTGCCAGCAGTTACTACAGGGCTGAGGATCAGCCCCAGCATTTT.

The chain joins TRBV27 to TRBJ2-7; D unresolved. Germline loops: CDR1 MNHEY, CDR2 SMNVEV (reference sequence). The V end lost 2 bases, the J end lost 2 bases, and 19 bases lay between the germline ends. The CDR3 covers 17 residues. The chain's CDR3 is CASSLKPFAQRAYEQYF. For the CDR3, the DNA is TGTGCCAGCAGTTTAAAGCCTTTTGCGCAACGGGCCTACGAGCAGTACTTC.

This chain links TRBV12-5 with TRBJ1-1, with TRBD1 as a possible D gene (6 bases). The V end lost 0 bases, the J end lost 2 bases, and 22 bases lay between the germline ends. Germline V lookup: CDR1 LGHNT, CDR2 FRNRAP. The CDR3 extends over 19 amino acids. The CDR3 DNA is TGTGCTAGTGGTTTGGTGGTGGGGGGGCGGACAGCGACAAACACTGAAGCTTTCTTT. Residues: CASGLVVGGRTATNTEAFF.

This chain connects TRBV29-1 to TRBJ1-4; 8 bases are shared with TRBD1. Looked up from germline, CDR1 is SQVTM and CDR2 is ANQGSEA. This CDR3 region has 12 residues. V lost 5 bases and J lost 5; bases outside the gene matches: 1. As DNA, the CDR3 is TGCAGCGTTCGGACAGGGAATGAAAAACTGTTTTTT. Amino acids: CSVRTGNEKLFF.

The rearrangement uses TRBV7-8 and TRBJ1-2; D is perhaps TRBD1 (6 bases). V shed 1 base and J shed 8 bases, with 17 bases lying between them. Germline-derived CDR1 and CDR2 are SGHVS and FQNEAQ. The CDR3 runs 15 residues. CDR3 nucleotide sequence: TGTGCCAGCAGCTTAGGACTACAGGGAATGTCCGGCTACACCTTC. Its translation is CASSLGLQGMSGYTF.

This clone was observed a handful of times. The chain couples TRBV2 to TRBJ1-1; D is ambiguous. The CDR3 has 14 residues. Deletions cut 6 bases from V and 3 bases from J, with 14 bases between. CDR1 and CDR2 (germline): SNHLY, FYNNEI. The DNA of the CDR3 is TGTGCCAGCAGCCGTCGTACGGTGGACACTGAAGCTTTCTTT. This encodes CASSRRTVDTEAFF.

This chain links TRBV10-1 with TRBJ2-2; tentative D call: TRBD1 (6 bases). The germline CDR1 and CDR2 sequences are WNHNN and SYGVQD (reference sequence). This CDR3 is built from 17 residues. Trimming stripped 2 bases from V and 7 bases from J, with 20 bases between. The CDR3 DNA reads TGCGCCAGCAGTGAGGGCTGTGGGGGCCCACGGGGCGGGGAGCTGTTTTTT. The encoded protein is CASSEGCGGPRGGELFF.

The chain links TRBV5-6 to TRBJ2-2; 7 bases align to TRBD1. Germline V gives CDR1 SGHDT, CDR2 YYEEEE. This CDR3 is built from 16 residues. J lost 3 bases, V lost 4 bases, and 9 bases had no gene match. Written as DNA, the CDR3 is TGTGCCAGCAGCACCTACAGGGGCATCGACACCGGGGAGCTGTTTTTT. It is translated as CASSTYRGIDTGELFF.

This clone was detected once. The genes are TRBV30 and TRBJ1-5; 7 bases are shared with TRBD1. With V trimmed by 3 bases and J by 7 bases, 12 bases remained unmatched. Germline V gene data show CDR1 as GTSNPN and CDR2 as SVGIG (reference sequence). This CDR3 contains 15 residues. DNA for the CDR3: TGTGCCTGGAGCCGCGCCTTGCAGGGGGAACAGCCCCAGCATTTT. Protein: CAWSRALQGEQPQHF.

The chain combines TRBV29-1 with TRBJ1-2; 11 positions agree with TRBD1. The trim removed 3 bases at V and 2 bases at J, leaving 14 bases unmatched. The germline V gene encodes CDR1 SQVTM and CDR2 ANQGSEA. The CDR3 runs 18 residues. The CDR3 region is CSVDGQGAVGPANYGYTF. The CDR3 DNA follows: TGCAGCGTTGACGGACAGGGGGCGGTTGGGCCCGCGAACTATGGCTACACCTTC. Together with reference TRBV29-1 and TRBJ1-2, the CDR3 gives the full variable domain: SAVISQKPSRDICQRGTSLTIQCQVDSQVTMMFWYRQQPGQSLTLIATANQGSEATYESGFVIDKFPISRPNLTFSTLTVSNMSPEDSSIYLCSVDGQGAVGPANYGYTFGSGTRLTVV.